The text below deals with one TCR beta chain. CD45RO negativity and positive selection for CCR7 defined naive CD8 cells, a population that excluded terminally differentiated effector memory CD45RA+ cells. The trim removed 7 bases at V and 2 bases at J, leaving 7 bases unmatched. The CDR3 consists of 14 residues. CDR1 is SGHAT, CDR2 FQNNGV, per germline. These data belong to a study of shared clonotypes between healthy human individuals. The repertoire was sequenced with immunoSEQ multiplex PCR; TCRdb's copy has only in-frame clones and lacks some. The sample comprises about 580,000 clones, nearly 98% of which are singletons, and less than 0.35% rests with the top ten.

Sequencing input: naive CD8+ T cells sorted from blood. The chain joins TRBV11-2 to TRBJ2-7; the match to TRBD2 covers 8 bases. The TCR sequence derives from a man aged 25 to 40 in good health. The CDR3 reads CASNRREETYEQYF. For the CDR3, the DNA is TGTGCCAGCAATCGGCGGGAGGAAACCTACGAGCAGTACTTC.